Given below is one TCR beta chain in context. It has no known antigen specificity. No per-base quality is available; no much larger clone lies one base away. The germline V gene supplies CDR1 SGHRS and CDR2 YFSETQ. V has 4 bases trimmed and J has 7 bases trimmed; junction bases matching no gene number 9. There are 15 amino acids in the CDR3, from cysteine to phenylalanine inclusive. The kept DNA is CDR3 alone, 45 bases in frame from the first base. The data stem from a study of OX40 agonist ivuxolimab in advanced cancers. At the level of the whole study: Ivuxolimab was an agonistic, fully human IgG2 monoclonal antibody directed against OX40 (CD134), a costimulatory receptor. Intravenous ivuxolimab was administered to patients every 2 weeks at six dose levels: 0.01, 0.1, 0.3, 1.5, 3 and 10 mg/kg. Among the roughly 50 dose-escalation patients, approximately 20 had hepatocellular carcinoma, approximately 15 melanoma, 9 renal cell carcinoma and 9 head and neck cancer. In the dose-escalation cohort, 82.7% of patients were male, and the mean age was around 65 years with a range of roughly 20 to 85. Prior anti-PD-1, anti-PD-L1 or anti-CTLA-4 therapy was permitted, and less than 45% of dose-escalation patients had received checkpoint inhibitors. Partial responses were achieved by three dose-escalation patients, of whom one had hepatocellular carcinoma and two had cutaneous melanoma. The purpose of peripheral TCRbeta sequencing was to test whether ivuxolimab changed TCR sequence diversity and led to clonal T-cell expansion. The paper reports the monotherapy dose-escalation portion (N = 52 patients) of the phase I ivuxolimab trial. Broad study findings and their caveats: At doses from 0.1 to 3.0 mg/kg, clonal expansion was seen in both CD4+ and CD8+ blood T cells between baseline and week 6. In the 0.1-3.0 mg/kg groups, partial responders had among the lowest normalized peripheral clonal expansion, particularly in CD8+ T cells. The antigen specificity of the peripheral T cells that underwent clonal expansion was not determined. Low levels of normalized T-cell clonal expansion were also seen in some patients who did not respond. After ivuxolimab, more expanded clones were found on average in CD8+ T cells than in CD4+ T cells.

Patients with a history of autoimmune disease or receiving systemic immunosuppression were excluded from the trial. Peripheral blood for TCR sequencing was drawn from every dose cohort at baseline, at cycle 4 day 1 and at cycle 7 day 1. Samples were obtained from an open-label, multicenter, first-in-human phase I dose-escalation trial of ivuxolimab. Adults with locally advanced or metastatic melanoma, renal cell, hepatocellular, or head and neck squamous cell carcinoma were enrolled in the trial. Before TCR sequencing, CD4+ T cells and CD8+ T cells from peripheral blood were sorted into separate populations. For sequencing of the TCRbeta CDR3 region, genomic DNA was extracted from the sorted cells. The immunoSEQ Assay was used for sequencing of TCRbeta CDR3 regions. Drawn from immuneACCESS, this table holds only the in-frame rearrangements with V and J called that TCRdb kept. Clones are partly lost; checked studies trace under half to an unresolved V gene and leave the rest unexplained. The sample profile shows 25,000 to 35,000 clones; 75% to 90% of them were found once. Less than 30% of the sample rests with the top ten.

This sequence was found in an adult with an advanced solid tumor such as melanoma, head and neck, liver or kidney cancer. The chain employs TRBV5-1 and TRBJ2-5; TRBD1 matches 11 bases in the middle. This material consisted of CD4+ or CD8+ T cells sorted from blood, taken in a trial of the OX40 agonist ivuxolimab. Read as DNA, the sequence is TGCGCCAGCAGCCCGGGTTCCGGGACAGGGGGGACCCAGTACTTC. Its protein reads: CASSPGSGTGGTQYF.